This T cell receptor beta chain was captured by sequencing in a study of blood T cell repertoires in COVID-19. Study overall: Nucleic acid was either cDNA or gDNA, and it came from T cells, B-cell-depleted T cells, or PBMCs.

Only one count was recorded for this clone. The V gene lost 5 bases and the J gene lost 0 bases, with 20 bases spanning the gap. The CDR3 is 18 amino acids. From germline, CDR1 is MNHEY and CDR2 SMNVEV (reference sequence). Authors' methods: For nucleated cells, counts were estimated from reference gene primer amplification. The protocol was immunoSEQ multiplex PCR, while the TCRdb copy is restricted to in-frame clones and leaves out a portion. V, J and clone size reflect that table, while D and trimming were determined from the DNA. This repertoire shows fewer than 65,000 clones, more than 80% found once; its top ten account for approximately 6.4%.

This receptor was obtained from a man aged 60-69 years with acute or convalescent COVID-19. The sequenced sample consisted of peripheral blood. The chain has TRBV27 and TRBJ1-5; no clear D. In DNA, the CDR3 is TGTGCCAGCAGTCCAAGGATTGGGCAGCCTTATAGCAATCAGCCCCAGCATTTT. Amino acids: CASSPRIGQPYSNQPQHF.